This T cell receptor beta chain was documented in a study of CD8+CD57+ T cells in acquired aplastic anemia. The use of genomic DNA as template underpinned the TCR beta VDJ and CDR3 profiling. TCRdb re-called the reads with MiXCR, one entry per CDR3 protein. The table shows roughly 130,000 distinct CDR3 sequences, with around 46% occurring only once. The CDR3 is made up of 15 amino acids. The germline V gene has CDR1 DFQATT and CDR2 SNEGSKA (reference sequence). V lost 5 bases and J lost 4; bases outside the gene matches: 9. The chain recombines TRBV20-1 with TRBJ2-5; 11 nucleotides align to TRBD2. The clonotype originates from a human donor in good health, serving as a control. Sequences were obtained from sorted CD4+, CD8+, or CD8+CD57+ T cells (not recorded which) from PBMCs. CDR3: CSARSGGGSGETQYF. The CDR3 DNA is TGCAGTGCTCGTAGCGGGGGGGGGAGCGGAGAGACCCAGTACTTC.